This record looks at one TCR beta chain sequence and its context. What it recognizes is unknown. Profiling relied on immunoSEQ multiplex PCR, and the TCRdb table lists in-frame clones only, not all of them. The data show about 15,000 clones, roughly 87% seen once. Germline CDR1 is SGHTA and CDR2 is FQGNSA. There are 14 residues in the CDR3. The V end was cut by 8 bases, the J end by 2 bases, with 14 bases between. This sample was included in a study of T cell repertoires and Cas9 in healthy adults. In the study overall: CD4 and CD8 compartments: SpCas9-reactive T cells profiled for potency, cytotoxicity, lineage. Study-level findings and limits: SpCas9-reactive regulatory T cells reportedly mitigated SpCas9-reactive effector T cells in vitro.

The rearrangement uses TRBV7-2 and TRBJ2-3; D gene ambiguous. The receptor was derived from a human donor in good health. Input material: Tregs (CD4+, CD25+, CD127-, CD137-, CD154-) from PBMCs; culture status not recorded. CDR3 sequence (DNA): TGTGCCAGCGGCAGGAGCCTCCTCACAGATACGCAGTATTTT. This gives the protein CASGRSLLTDTQYF.